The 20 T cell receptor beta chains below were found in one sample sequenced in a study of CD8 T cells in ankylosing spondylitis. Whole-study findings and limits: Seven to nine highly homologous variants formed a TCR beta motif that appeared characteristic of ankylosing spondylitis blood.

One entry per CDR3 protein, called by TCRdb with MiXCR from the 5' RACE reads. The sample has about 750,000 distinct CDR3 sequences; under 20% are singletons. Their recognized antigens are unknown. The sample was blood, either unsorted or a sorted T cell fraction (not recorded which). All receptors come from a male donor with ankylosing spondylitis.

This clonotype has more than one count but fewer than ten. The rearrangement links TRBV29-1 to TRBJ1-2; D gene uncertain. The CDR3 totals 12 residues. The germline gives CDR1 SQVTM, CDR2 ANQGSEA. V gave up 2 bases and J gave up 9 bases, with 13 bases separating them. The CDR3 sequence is CSVERSGERYTF. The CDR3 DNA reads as TGCAGCGTTGAAAGGTCGGGCGAGCGCTACACCTTC.

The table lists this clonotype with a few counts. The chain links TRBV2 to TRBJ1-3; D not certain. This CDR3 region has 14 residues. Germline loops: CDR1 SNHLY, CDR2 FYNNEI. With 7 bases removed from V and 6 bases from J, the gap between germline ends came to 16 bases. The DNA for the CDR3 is TGTGCCAGCAAGGAAGTGTTCTCGGTAAACACCATATATTTT. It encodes CASKEVFSVNTIYF.

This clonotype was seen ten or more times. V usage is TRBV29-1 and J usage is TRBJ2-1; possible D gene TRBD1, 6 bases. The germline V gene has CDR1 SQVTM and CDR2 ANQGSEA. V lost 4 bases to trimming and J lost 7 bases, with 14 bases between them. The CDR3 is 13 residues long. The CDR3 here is CSVGVDSRNEQFF. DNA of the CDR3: TGCAGCGTTGGTGTGGACAGCAGAAATGAGCAGTTCTTC.

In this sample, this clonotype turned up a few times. CDR3 region: CASSLLRDGPNEQFF. The DNA for the CDR3 is TGTGCCAGCAGTTTACTGCGGGATGGGCCCAATGAGCAGTTCTTC. The chain is built from TRBV12-3 or TRBV12-4 and TRBJ2-1; possibly TRBD2 for D (6 bases). Trimming stripped 2 bases from V and 6 bases from J, with 14 bases between. The CDR3 contains 15 residues.

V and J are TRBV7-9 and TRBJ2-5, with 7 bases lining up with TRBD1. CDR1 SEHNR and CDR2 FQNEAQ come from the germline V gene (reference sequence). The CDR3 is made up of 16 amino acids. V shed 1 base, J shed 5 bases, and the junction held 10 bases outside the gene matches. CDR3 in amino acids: CASSLVNRQGWETQYF. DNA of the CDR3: TGTGCCAGCAGCTTAGTTAACCGACAGGGATGGGAGACCCAGTACTTC.

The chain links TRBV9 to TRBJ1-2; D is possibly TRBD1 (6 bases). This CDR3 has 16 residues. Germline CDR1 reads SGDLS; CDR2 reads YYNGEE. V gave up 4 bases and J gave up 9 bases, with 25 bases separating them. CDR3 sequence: CASSSRNRGSDVRYTF. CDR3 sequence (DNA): TGTGCCAGCAGCTCCCGGAATAGGGGGAGTGATGTCCGCTACACCTTC.

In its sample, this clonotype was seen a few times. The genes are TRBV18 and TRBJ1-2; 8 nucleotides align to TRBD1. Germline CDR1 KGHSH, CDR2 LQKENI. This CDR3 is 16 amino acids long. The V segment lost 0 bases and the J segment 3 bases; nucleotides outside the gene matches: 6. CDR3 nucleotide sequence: TGTGCCAGCTCACCACCGCGACAGGGGACGGACTATGGCTACACCTTC. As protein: CASSPPRQGTDYGYTF.

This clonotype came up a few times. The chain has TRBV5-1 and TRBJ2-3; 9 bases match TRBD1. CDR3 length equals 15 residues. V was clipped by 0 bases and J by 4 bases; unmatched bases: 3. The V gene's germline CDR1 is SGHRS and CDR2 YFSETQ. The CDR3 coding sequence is TGCGCCAGCAGCTTGGCCACAGGGGGCCCAGATACGCAGTATTTT. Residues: CASSLATGGPDTQYF.

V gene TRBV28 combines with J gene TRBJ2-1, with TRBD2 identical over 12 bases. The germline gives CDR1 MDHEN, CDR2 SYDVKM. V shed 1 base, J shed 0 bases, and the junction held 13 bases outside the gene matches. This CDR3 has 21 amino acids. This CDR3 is CASSLSGLAGKWGLSYNEQFF. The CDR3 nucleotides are TGTGCCAGCAGTTTATCCGGACTAGCGGGAAAATGGGGTCTCTCCTACAATGAGCAGTTCTTC.

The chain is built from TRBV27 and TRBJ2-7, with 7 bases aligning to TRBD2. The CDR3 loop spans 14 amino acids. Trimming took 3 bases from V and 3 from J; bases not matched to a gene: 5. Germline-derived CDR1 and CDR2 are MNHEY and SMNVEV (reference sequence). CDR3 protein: CASSLGGRYYEQYF. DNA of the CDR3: TGTGCCAGCAGTTTGGGAGGGCGCTACTACGAGCAGTACTTC.

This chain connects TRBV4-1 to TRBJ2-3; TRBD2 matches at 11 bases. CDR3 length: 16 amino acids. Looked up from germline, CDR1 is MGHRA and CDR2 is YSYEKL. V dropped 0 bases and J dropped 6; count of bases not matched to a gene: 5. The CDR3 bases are TGCGCCAGCAGCCAAGATGGGACTAGCGGCGCTGATACGCAGTATTTT. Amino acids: CASSQDGTSGADTQYF.

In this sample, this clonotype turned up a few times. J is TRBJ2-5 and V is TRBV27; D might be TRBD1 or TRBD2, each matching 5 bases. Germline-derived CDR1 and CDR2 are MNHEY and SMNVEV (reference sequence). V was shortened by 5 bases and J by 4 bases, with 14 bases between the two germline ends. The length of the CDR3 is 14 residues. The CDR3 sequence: CASSPWGWGETQYF. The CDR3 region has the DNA TGTGCCAGCAGTCCCTGGGGGTGGGGAGAGACCCAGTACTTC.

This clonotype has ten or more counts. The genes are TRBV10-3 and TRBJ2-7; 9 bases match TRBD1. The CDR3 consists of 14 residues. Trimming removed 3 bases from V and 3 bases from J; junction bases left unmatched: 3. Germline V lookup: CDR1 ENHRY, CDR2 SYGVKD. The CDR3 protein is CAISDGTGFYEQYF. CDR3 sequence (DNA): TGTGCCATCAGTGATGGGACAGGGTTCTACGAGCAGTACTTC.

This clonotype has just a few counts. CDR3 loop: CASSLDIPGANVLTF. The CDR3 DNA reads as TGTGCCAGCAGTTTGGACATTCCTGGGGCCAACGTCCTGACTTTC. The chain is built from TRBV12-3 or TRBV12-4 and TRBJ2-6; TRBD1 might be the D (5 bases). V was clipped by 3 bases and J by 2 bases, with 8 bases between them. This CDR3 is 15 amino acids long.

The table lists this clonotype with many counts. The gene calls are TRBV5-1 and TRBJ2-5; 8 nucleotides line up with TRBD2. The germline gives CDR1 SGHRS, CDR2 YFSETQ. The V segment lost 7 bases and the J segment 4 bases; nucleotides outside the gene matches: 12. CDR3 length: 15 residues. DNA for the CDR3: TGCGCCAGCCGCGACTCGAGCGGGGGACGAGAGACCCAGTACTTC. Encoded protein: CASRDSSGGRETQYF.

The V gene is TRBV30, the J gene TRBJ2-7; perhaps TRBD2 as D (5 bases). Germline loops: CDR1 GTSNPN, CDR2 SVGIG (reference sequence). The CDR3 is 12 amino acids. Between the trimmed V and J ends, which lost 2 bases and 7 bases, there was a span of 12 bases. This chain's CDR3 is CAWSLPRGEQYF. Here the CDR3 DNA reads TGTGCCTGGAGTTTACCTCGAGGGGAGCAGTACTTC. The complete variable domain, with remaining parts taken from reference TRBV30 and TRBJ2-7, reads SQTIHQWPATLVQPVGSPLSLECTVEGTSNPNLYWYRQAAGRGLQLLFYSVGIGQISSEVPQNLSASRPQDRQFILSSKKLLLSDSGFYLCAWSLPRGEQYFGPGTRLTVT.

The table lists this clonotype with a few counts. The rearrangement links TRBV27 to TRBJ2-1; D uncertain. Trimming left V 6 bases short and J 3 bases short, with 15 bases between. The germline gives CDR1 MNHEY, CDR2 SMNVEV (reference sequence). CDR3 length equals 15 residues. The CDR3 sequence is CASRTGKVGYNEQFF. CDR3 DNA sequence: TGTGCCAGCAGGACCGGCAAGGTAGGCTACAATGAGCAGTTCTTC.

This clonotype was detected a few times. The CDR3 loop is CASSLIGVQGTDTQYF. Written as DNA, the CDR3 is TGTGCCAGCAGCTTAATTGGGGTCCAGGGGACAGATACGCAGTATTTT. The chain couples TRBV7-9 to TRBJ2-3; possibly TRBD1 for D (6 bases). CDR3 length: 16 residues. Per germline, CDR1 SEHNR and CDR2 FQNEAQ (reference sequence). V lost 2 bases and J 3 bases, leaving 15 bases between the germline ends. Using reference TRBV7-9 and TRBJ2-3 for the parts outside the CDR3, the full variable domain is DTGVSQNPRHKITKRGQNVTFRCDPISEHNRLYWYRQTLGQGPEFLTYFQNEAQLEKSRLLSDRFSAERPKGSFSTLEIQRTEQGDSAMYLCASSLIGVQGTDTQYFGPGTRLTVL.

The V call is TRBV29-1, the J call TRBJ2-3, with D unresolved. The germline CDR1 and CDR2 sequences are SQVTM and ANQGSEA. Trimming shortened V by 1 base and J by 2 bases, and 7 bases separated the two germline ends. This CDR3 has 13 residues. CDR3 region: CSVEGWATDTQYF. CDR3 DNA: TGCAGCGTTGAAGGATGGGCCACAGATACGCAGTATTTT.

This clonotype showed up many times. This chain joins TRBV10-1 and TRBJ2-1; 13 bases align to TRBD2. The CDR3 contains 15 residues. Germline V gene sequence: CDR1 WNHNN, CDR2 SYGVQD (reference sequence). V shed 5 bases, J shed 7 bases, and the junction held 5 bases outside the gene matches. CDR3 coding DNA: TGCGCCAGCAGTTACGGACTAGCGGGGGAGAATGAGCAGTTCTTC. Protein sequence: CASSYGLAGENEQFF.